This T cell receptor (beta chain) was observed in a study of CD8 T cells in Susac syndrome. Study-level points and caveats: A relatively small number of individuals underwent TCR sequencing and HLA analysis.

When the RNA was reverse transcribed, random hexamers were used with an input of about 0.5 to 1 ug. Across 54 Vbeta and 13 Jbeta, TCR beta CDR3 was amplified with immunoSEQ multiplex PCR. TCRdb used MiXCR to reprocess the immunoSEQ multiplex PCR reads, holding one entry per CDR3 protein. The sample has 130,000 to 150,000 distinct CDR3 sequences, less than 95% seen once. The TEMRA cells underwent FACS enrichment, while the CD8+ and CD4+ T cells underwent negative isolation. Remarks on this clonotype: No antigen is known for it.

The sequenced sample consisted of CD4+ T cells from PBMCs. The origin of this receptor is a human donor in good health.

The DNA of the CDR3 is TGTGCCAGCAGTTACGGGACAGGGGGCCGTGGCTACACCTTC. Encoded protein: CASSYGTGGRGYTF. This chain uses TRBV6-5 with TRBJ1-2; 12 bases match TRBD1. V trimming: 2 bases; J trimming: 7 bases; junction bases outside the gene matches: 2. The CDR3 runs to 14 residues. Germline CDR1 is MNHEY and CDR2 is SVGAGI.